The next 26 T cell receptor beta chains were all read from a single sample in a study of OX40 agonist ivuxolimab in advanced cancers. Libraries were prepared by immunoSEQ multiplex PCR; TCRdb keeps only in-frame clonotypes and omits some of them. The sample includes about 42,000 clones, roughly four fifths of them seen just once. The input for sequencing was CD4+ or CD8+ T cells sorted from blood, taken in a trial of the OX40 agonist ivuxolimab. These receptors came from an adult with an advanced solid tumor such as melanoma, head and neck, liver or kidney cancer.

This sequence joins TRBV2 and TRBJ2-2; TRBD1 matches at 7 bases. CDR3 length: 15 residues. V lost 9 bases to trimming and J lost 6 bases; unmatched junction nucleotides: 13. Germline V CDR1 and CDR2: SNHLY, FYNNEI. The CDR3 sequence: CARESNRGRAGELFF. The CDR3 DNA reads as TGTGCCAGAGAATCTAACAGGGGCCGGGCCGGGGAGCTGTTTTTT.

The chain uses TRBV7-2 and TRBJ2-2, with unresolved D. V lost 2 bases and J lost 6, with 4 bases in between. This CDR3 contains 12 residues. Per germline, CDR1 SGHTA and CDR2 FQGNSA. The CDR3: CASSLLAGELFF. In DNA form, the CDR3 reads TGTGCCAGCAGCTTATTGGCCGGGGAGCTGTTTTTT.

This chain connects TRBV2 to TRBJ2-2; D call uncertain. This CDR3 region has 13 residues. Trimming took off 5 bases at V and 0 bases at J, with 4 bases between the two ends. Germline CDR1 SNHLY, CDR2 FYNNEI. CDR3 nucleotide sequence: TGTGCCAGCAGTCTAGCGAACACCGGGGAGCTGTTTTTT. It translates to CASSLANTGELFF.

In this sample, this clone turned up a few times. The gene calls are TRBV5-4 and TRBJ2-2; D not resolved. CDR1 is SGHNT and CDR2 is YYREEE in the germline V gene (reference sequence). There are 14 residues in the CDR3. The V and J ends lost 2 bases and 4 bases respectively, with 9 bases between them. The CDR3 nucleotides are TGTGCCAGCAGCTTAATCGGTGGCACCGGGGAGCTGTTTTTT. Amino acid sequence: CASSLIGGTGELFF. The variable domain in full, completed from reference TRBV5-4 and TRBJ2-2, reads ETGVTQSPTHLIKTRGQQVTLRCSSQSGHNTVSWYQQALGQGPQFIFQYYREEENGRGNFPPRFSGLQFPNYSSELNVNALELDDSALYLCASSLIGGTGELFFGEGSRLTVL.

This chain uses TRBV5-1 with TRBJ2-2, with D hard to call. This CDR3 region has 15 residues. Germline loops: CDR1 SGHRS, CDR2 YFSETQ. Trimming removed 0 bases at V and 1 base at J, with 7 bases between. The CDR3 nucleotides read TGCGCCAGCAGCTTGGACCTGGGGAACACCGGGGAGCTGTTTTTT. This gives the protein CASSLDLGNTGELFF. Combining the CDR3 with reference TRBV5-1 and TRBJ2-2 gives the whole variable domain KAGVTQTPRYLIKTRGQQVTLSCSPISGHRSVSWYQQTPGQGLQFLFEYFSETQRNKGNFPGRFSGRQFSNSRSEMNVSTLELGDSALYLCASSLDLGNTGELFFGEGSRLTVL.

This clone is deemed medium-sized. The chain has TRBV5-1 and TRBJ1-1, with D maybe TRBD1 (6 bases). The CDR3 runs 15 residues. CDR1 and CDR2 (germline): SGHRS, YFSETQ. Trimming stripped 0 bases from V and 2 bases from J, with 11 bases between. The CDR3 DNA follows: TGCGCCAGCAGCTTGGAGGACAGCATAAACACTGAAGCTTTCTTT. This gives the protein CASSLEDSINTEAFF.

The chain is built from TRBV7-2 and TRBJ1-5; 8 bases match TRBD1. CDR3 length equals 15 residues. Losses at the gene ends were 5 bases for V and 3 bases for J; bases not matched to a gene: 6. CDR1 is SGHTA, CDR2 FQGNSA, per germline. CDR3 loop: CASSPGTGSNQPQHF. The CDR3 nucleotides read TGTGCCAGCAGCCCAGGGACAGGCTCCAATCAGCCCCAGCATTTT.

The chain combines TRBV15 with TRBJ2-3; 9 bases map to TRBD2. V was clipped by 0 bases and J by 4 bases; unmatched bases: 20. This CDR3 is 21 amino acids long. Germline CDR1 reads LNHNV; CDR2 reads YYDKDF (reference sequence). The CDR3 DNA is TGTGCCACCAGCAGAGAATGGGACGGGGGTATGGCGGGAGGGCGCCCAGATACGCAGTATTTT. Translating gives CATSREWDGGMAGGRPDTQYF.

In this sample, this clone turned up a few times. V gene TRBV6-1 combines with J gene TRBJ1-2; D may be TRBD1 (5 bases). CDR3 length: 17 residues. Trimming took 2 bases from V and 3 from J, leaving 19 bases between them. Germline lookup yields CDR1 MNHNS and CDR2 SASEGT. CDR3: CASSERRGGSTDYGYTF. The CDR3 nucleotides are TGTGCCAGCAGTGAACGACGGGGGGGATCGACGGACTATGGCTACACCTTC.

The chain couples TRBV7-2 to TRBJ1-5; D gene uncertain. CDR1 is SGHTA and CDR2 is FQGNSA in the germline V gene. CDR3 size: 14 residues. V lost 2 bases and J lost 7, with 12 bases in between. CDR3 region: CASSLRTQNQPQHF. The CDR3 DNA sequence: TGTGCCAGCAGCTTACGGACCCAAAACCAGCCCCAGCATTTT.

This chain links TRBV7-8 with TRBJ2-7; 8 bases are a match to TRBD2. Germline CDR1 SGHVS, CDR2 FQNEAQ. The CDR3 has 12 residues. Trimming removed 5 bases from V and 6 bases from J; junction bases left unmatched: 3. CDR3 amino acids: CASSRTSPEQYF. The CDR3 DNA reads as TGTGCCAGCAGCCGGACTAGCCCCGAGCAGTACTTC.

The chain uses TRBV11-2 and TRBJ2-7; 14 bases line up with TRBD2. CDR3 size: 16 residues. Germline V gene sequence: CDR1 SGHAT, CDR2 FQNNGV. Trimming at V came to 3 bases and at J to 3 bases, leaving 4 bases not matched to a gene. The CDR3 DNA sequence: TGTGCCAGCAGCTTGACTAGCGGGAGGGCACACTACGAGCAGTACTTC. The encoded protein is CASSLTSGRAHYEQYF.

The V and J genes are TRBV5-1 and TRBJ2-2; 10 bases match TRBD2. The J segment lost 4 bases and the V segment lost 5 bases, leaving 11 bases of the junction unmatched. Germline V gene lookup returns CDR1 SGHRS and CDR2 YFSETQ. The CDR3 totals 17 residues. The CDR3 sequence: CASSFSSGRAGTGELFF. The DNA for the CDR3 is TGCGCCAGCAGTTTTTCTAGCGGGAGAGCGGGCACCGGGGAGCTGTTTTTT.

This clone has only a few counts. V is TRBV6-6 and J is TRBJ1-2; a possible D gene is TRBD1 (6 bases). The ends were cut back, 8 bases at V and 6 bases at J, with 13 bases in the middle. Per germline, CDR1 MNHNY and CDR2 SVGAGI (reference sequence). This CDR3 comprises 12 residues. The CDR3 nucleotides are TGTGCCAGCGGAAAATACAGGGATGGCTACACCTTC. Its protein is CASGKYRDGYTF.

The CDR3 nucleotides read TGTGCCAGTACCCCGTGGGGGAGAGGAAACACCATATATTTT. It codes for CASTPWGRGNTIYF. The chain has TRBV19 and TRBJ1-3, with D perhaps TRBD1 (5 bases). The V end was cut by 7 bases, the J end by 4 bases, with 14 bases between. The CDR3 has 14 residues. Germline CDR1 reads LNHDA; CDR2 reads SQIVND (reference sequence).

The CDR3: CATSILISGETQYF. The DNA of the CDR3 is TGTGCCACCAGCATCCTGATTTCCGGAGAGACCCAGTACTTC. The V call is TRBV15, the J call TRBJ2-5; D call uncertain. The V gene lost 4 bases and the J gene lost 4 bases, with 13 bases spanning the gap. Germline values: CDR1 LNHNV, CDR2 YYDKDF (reference sequence). This CDR3 spans 14 amino acids. Complete variable domain (other parts from reference TRBV15 and TRBJ2-5): DAMVIQNPRYQVTQFGKPVTLSCSQTLNHNVMYWYQQKSSQAPKLLFHYYDKDFNNEADTPDNFQSRRPNTSFCFLDIRSPGLGDTAMYLCATSILISGETQYFGPGTRLLVL.

The chain carries TRBV7-2 and TRBJ2-7, with 8 bases fitting TRBD2. The V and J ends lost 7 bases and 6 bases, in that order; junction bases with no gene match: 14. CDR1 is SGHTA and CDR2 is FQGNSA in the germline V gene. This CDR3 spans 15 amino acids. The CDR3, as DNA: TGTGCCAGCACCCAGAGGGCGGGAGGCCGGAGCGAGCAGTACTTC. Encoded protein: CASTQRAGGRSEQYF.

This clone was seen only a few times. The rearrangement joins TRBV7-2 to TRBJ1-2; D ambiguous. V lost 1 base to trimming and J lost 8 bases, with 8 bases between them. Germline lookup yields CDR1 SGHTA and CDR2 FQGNSA. CDR3 length: 12 residues. The CDR3 region has the DNA TGTGCCAGCAGCTTAGACTCTCCCGGCTACACCTTC. Translation gives CASSLDSPGYTF.

The chain employs TRBV7-2 and TRBJ2-2, with 7 bases fitting TRBD2. Losses at the gene ends were 2 bases for V and 6 bases for J; bases not matched to a gene: 9. The CDR3 length is 16 residues. Germline V gene sequence: CDR1 SGHTA, CDR2 FQGNSA. In DNA form, the CDR3 reads TGTGCCAGCAGCTTACGGTCTTTGGCGGGAGCCGGGGAGCTGTTTTTT. Translated, it gives CASSLRSLAGAGELFF.

The V call is TRBV2, the J call TRBJ2-1; the D gene is possibly TRBD2 (5 bases). This CDR3 contains 13 residues. Trimming shortened V by 6 bases and J by 2 bases, and 8 bases separated the two germline ends. From germline, CDR1 is SNHLY and CDR2 FYNNEI. CDR3 DNA sequence: TGTGCCAGCAGAAGCGGCGCCTACAATGAGCAGTTCTTC. Its translation: CASRSGAYNEQFF.

This chain connects TRBV30 to TRBJ2-6, with D perhaps matching TRBD2 (5 bases). V lost 2 bases to trimming and J lost 3 bases, with 8 bases between them. Germline CDR1 reads GTSNPN; CDR2 reads SVGIG (reference sequence). The CDR3 has 14 amino acids. The CDR3 coding sequence is TGTGCCTGGAGTAACGGAGGTGGGGCCAACGTCCTGACTTTC. Protein sequence: CAWSNGGGANVLTF.

The CDR3 protein is CASSIRGTGDTEAFF. CDR3 sequence (DNA): TGTGCCAGTAGTATCCGAGGGACAGGAGACACTGAAGCTTTCTTT. J is TRBJ1-1 and V is TRBV19; the match to TRBD1 covers 8 bases. Trimming took 3 bases from V and 3 from J; bases not matched to a gene: 6. The CDR3 extends over 15 amino acids. CDR1 LNHDA and CDR2 SQIVND come from the germline V gene (reference sequence).

The chain combines TRBV27 with TRBJ2-3, with 7 bases fitting TRBD1. Germline-derived CDR1 and CDR2 are MNHEY and SMNVEV (reference sequence). After removal of 5 bases from V and 0 bases from J, the junction contained 11 bases not matched to a gene. The CDR3 is 17 amino acids. CDR3 coding DNA: TGTGCCAGCAGTCCCCTCGGATCGACAGGGAGCACAGATACGCAGTATTTT. Its protein is CASSPLGSTGSTDTQYF.

This chain links TRBV2 with TRBJ1-2, with 8 bases matching TRBD1. CDR1 SNHLY and CDR2 FYNNEI come from the germline V gene. CDR3 length: 14 amino acids. Trimming took 6 bases from V and 4 from J; bases not matched to a gene: 7. CDR3 sequence (DNA): TGTGCCAGCAGCGCCGACAGGGGACCCTATGGCTACACCTTC. Its protein product is CASSADRGPYGYTF.

V is TRBV7-9 and J is TRBJ1-1; the D is unclear. This CDR3 region has 13 residues. Trimming removed 1 base from V and 9 bases from J, with 12 bases in between. Germline V CDR1 and CDR2: SEHNR, FQNEAQ (reference sequence). The CDR3: CASSLGGYSQAFF. The CDR3 bases are TGTGCCAGCAGCTTAGGAGGGTACAGCCAAGCTTTCTTT.

The V and J genes are TRBV9 and TRBJ1-2, with TRBD1 as a possible D gene (5 bases). The CDR3 contains 12 residues. The germline V and J ends were trimmed by 3 bases and 8 bases, with 11 bases remaining between them. The germline gives CDR1 SGDLS, CDR2 YYNGEE. The CDR3 coding sequence is TGTGCCAGCAGCGAGCAGGGAAGGGGCTACACCTTC. This gives the protein CASSEQGRGYTF.